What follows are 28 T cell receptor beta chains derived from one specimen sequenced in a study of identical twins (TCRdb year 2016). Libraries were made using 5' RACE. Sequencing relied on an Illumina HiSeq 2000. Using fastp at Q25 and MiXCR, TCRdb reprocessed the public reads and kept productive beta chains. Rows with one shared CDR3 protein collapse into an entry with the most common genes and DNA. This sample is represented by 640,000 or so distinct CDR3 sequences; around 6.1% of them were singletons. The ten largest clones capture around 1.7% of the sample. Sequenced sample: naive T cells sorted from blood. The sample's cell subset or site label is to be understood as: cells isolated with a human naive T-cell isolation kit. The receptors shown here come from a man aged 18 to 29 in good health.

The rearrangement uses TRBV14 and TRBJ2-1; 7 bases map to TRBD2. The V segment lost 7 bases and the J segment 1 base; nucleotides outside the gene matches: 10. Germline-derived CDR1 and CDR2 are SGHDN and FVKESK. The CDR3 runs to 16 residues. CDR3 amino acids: CASNKNWGGSYNEQFF. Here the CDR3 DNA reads TGTGCCAGCAACAAAAACTGGGGGGGTTCCTACAATGAGCAGTTCTTC.

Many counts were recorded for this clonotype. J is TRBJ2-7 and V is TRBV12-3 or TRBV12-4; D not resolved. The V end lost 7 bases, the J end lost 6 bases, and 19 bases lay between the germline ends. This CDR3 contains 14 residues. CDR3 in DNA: TGTGCCAGCACCCCTGACGAGTCCCAGAGCGAGCAGTACGTC. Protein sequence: CASTPDESQSEQYV.

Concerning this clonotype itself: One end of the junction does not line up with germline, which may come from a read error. CDR3 amino acids: CASSTRPNGQFF. The CDR3 nucleotides read TGTGCCAGCAGTACCCGGCCGAATGGGCAGTTCTTC. V is TRBV6-1 and J is TRBJ2-1, with unresolved D. Germline CDR1 reads MNHNS; CDR2 reads SASEGT. The CDR3 has 12 residues.

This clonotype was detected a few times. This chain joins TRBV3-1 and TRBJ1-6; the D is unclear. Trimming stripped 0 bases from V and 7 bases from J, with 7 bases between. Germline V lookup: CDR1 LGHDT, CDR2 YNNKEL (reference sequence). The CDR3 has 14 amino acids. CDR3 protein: CASSQERPNSPLHF. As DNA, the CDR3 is TGTGCCAGCAGCCAAGAGAGACCGAATTCACCCCTCCACTTT.

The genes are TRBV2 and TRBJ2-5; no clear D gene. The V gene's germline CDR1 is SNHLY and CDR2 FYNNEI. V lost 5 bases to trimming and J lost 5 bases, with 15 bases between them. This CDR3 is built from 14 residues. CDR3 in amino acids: CASSSLTSQETQYF. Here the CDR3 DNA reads TGTGCCAGCAGTTCTCTGACAAGTCAGGAGACCCAGTACTTC.

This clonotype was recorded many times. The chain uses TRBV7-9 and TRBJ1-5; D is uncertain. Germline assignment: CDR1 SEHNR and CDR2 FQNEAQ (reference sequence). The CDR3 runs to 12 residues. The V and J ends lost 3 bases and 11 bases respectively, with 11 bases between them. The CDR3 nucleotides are TGTGCCAGCAGCTTCTCGTCGGAGGCCCAGCATTTT. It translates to CASSFSSEAQHF.

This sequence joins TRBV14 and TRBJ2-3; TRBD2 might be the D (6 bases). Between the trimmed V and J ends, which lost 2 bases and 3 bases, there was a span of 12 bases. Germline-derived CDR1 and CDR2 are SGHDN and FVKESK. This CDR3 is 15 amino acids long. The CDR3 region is CASSQTGAITDTQYF. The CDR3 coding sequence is TGTGCCAGCAGCCAAACGGGAGCTATTACAGATACGCAGTATTTT. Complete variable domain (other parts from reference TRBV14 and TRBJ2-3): EAGVTQFPSHSVIEKGQTVTLRCDPISGHDNLYWYRRVMGKEIKFLLHFVKESKQDESGMPNNRFLAERTGGTYSTLKVQPAELEDSGVYFCASSQTGAITDTQYFGPGTRLTVL.

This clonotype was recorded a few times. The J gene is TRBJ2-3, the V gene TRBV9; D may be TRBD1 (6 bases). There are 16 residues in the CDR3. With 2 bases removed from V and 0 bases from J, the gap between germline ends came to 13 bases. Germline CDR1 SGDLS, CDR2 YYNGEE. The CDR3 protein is CASSVSDRPSTDTQYF. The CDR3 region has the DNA TGTGCCAGCAGCGTGTCCGACAGGCCTAGCACAGATACGCAGTATTTT.

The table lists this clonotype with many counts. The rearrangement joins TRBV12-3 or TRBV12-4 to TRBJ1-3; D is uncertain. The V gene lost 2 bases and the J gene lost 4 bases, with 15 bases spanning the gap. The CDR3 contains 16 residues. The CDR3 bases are TGTGCCAGCAGTTTAAGTGGCGGGCCTGGGGGAAACACCATATATTTT. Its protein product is CASSLSGGPGGNTIYF.

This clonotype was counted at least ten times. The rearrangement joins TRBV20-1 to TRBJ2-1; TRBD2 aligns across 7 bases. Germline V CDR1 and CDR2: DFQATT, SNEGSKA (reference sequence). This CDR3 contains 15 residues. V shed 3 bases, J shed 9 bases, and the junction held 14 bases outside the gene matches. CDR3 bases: TGCAGTGCTAGGGCCCCTGGCGGGAGAAGGAGTGAGCAGTTCTTC. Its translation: CSARAPGGRRSEQFF.

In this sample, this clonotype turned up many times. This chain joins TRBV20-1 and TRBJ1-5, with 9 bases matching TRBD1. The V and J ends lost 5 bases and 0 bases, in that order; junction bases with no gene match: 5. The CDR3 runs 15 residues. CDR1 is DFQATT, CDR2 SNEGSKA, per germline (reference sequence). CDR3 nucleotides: TGCAGTGCTGGGACAGGGTCATATAGCAATCAGCCCCAGCATTTT. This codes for CSAGTGSYSNQPQHF.

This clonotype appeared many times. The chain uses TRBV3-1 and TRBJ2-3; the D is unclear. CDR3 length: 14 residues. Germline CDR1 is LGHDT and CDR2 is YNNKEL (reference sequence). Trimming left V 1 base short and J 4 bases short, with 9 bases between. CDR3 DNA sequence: TGTGCCAGCAGCCAAGTTCCGACGGCAGATACGCAGTATTTT. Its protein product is CASSQVPTADTQYF.

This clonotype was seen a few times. The DNA for the CDR3 is TGCAGTGCTAGAGATCTAACAGGGCAGCAATGGGACACTGAAGCTTTCTTT. Translation: CSARDLTGQQWDTEAFF. The chain joins TRBV20-1 to TRBJ1-1, with D tentatively TRBD1 (6 bases). Germline CDR1 and CDR2: DFQATT and SNEGSKA (reference sequence). The CDR3 spans 17 residues. V lost 0 bases and J lost 3, with 20 bases in between.

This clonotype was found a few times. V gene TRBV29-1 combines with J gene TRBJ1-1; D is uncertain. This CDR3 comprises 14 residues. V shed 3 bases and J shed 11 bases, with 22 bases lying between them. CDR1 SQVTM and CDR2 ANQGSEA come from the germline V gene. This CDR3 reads CSVEAVGVPLVAFF. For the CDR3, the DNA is TGCAGCGTTGAGGCGGTGGGCGTGCCCCTGGTTGCTTTCTTT.

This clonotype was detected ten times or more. CDR3: CASSLQLGHEVYEQYF. The CDR3, as DNA: TGTGCCAGCAGTTTACAGCTGGGACACGAAGTCTACGAGCAGTACTTC. The chain is built from TRBV12-3 or TRBV12-4 and TRBJ2-7, with D possibly TRBD1 on 6 matching bases. The CDR3 is made up of 16 amino acids. Trimming pared 2 bases from V and 3 bases from J, leaving 17 bases between.

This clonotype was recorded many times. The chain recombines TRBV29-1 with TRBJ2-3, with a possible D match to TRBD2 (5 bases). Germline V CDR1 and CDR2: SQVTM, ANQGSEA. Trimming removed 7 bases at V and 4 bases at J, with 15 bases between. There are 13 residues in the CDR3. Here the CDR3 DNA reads TGCAGCGCCACCTCTTTCGGGGCAGATACGCAGTATTTT. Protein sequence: CSATSFGADTQYF.

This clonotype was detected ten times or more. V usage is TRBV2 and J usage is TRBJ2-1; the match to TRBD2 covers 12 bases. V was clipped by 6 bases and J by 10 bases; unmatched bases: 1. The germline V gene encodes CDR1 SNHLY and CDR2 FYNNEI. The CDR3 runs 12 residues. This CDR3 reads CASSGLAGEQFF. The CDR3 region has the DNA TGTGCCAGCAGCGGACTAGCGGGAGAGCAGTTCTTC.

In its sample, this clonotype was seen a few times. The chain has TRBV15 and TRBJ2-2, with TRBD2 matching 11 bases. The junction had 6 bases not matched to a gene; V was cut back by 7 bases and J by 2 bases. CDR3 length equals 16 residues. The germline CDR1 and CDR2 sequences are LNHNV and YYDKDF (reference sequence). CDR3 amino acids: CATNPTSGGNTGELFF. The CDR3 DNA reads TGTGCCACCAACCCCACTAGCGGGGGTAACACCGGGGAGCTGTTTTTT.

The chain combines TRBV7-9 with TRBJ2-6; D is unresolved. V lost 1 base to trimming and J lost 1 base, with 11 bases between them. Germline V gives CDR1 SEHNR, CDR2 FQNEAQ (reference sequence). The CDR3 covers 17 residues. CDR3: CASSLGPPSSGANVLTF. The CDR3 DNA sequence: TGTGCCAGCAGCTTAGGACCCCCGAGTTCTGGGGCCAACGTCCTGACTTTC.

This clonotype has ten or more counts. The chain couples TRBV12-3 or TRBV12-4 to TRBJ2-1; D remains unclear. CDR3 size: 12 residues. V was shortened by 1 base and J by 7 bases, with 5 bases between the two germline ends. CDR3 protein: CASSLVFNEQFF. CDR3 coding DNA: TGTGCCAGCAGTTTAGTGTTTAATGAGCAGTTCTTC.

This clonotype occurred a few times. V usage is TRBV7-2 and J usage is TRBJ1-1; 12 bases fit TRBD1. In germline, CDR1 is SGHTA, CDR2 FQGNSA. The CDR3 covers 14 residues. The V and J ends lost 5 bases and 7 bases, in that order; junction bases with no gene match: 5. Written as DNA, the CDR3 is TGTGCCAGCAGCCGGGACAGGGGGCTTGTTGAAGCTTTCTTT. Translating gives CASSRDRGLVEAFF. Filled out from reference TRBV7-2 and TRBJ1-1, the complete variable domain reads GAGVSQSPSNKVTEKGKDVELRCDPISGHTALYWYRQSLGQGLEFLIYFQGNSAPDKSGLPSDRFSAERTGGSVSTLTIQRTQQEDSAVYLCASSRDRGLVEAFFGQGTRLTVV.

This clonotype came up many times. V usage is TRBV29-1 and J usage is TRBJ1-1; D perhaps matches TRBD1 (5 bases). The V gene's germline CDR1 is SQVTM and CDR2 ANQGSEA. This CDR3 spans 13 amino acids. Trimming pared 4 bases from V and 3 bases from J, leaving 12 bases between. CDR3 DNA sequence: TGCAGCGTTGGGACAAGGGCGTACACTGAAGCTTTCTTT. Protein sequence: CSVGTRAYTEAFF.

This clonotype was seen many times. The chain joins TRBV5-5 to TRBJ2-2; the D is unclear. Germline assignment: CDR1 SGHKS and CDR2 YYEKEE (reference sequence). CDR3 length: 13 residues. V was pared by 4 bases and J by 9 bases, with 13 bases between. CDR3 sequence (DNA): TGTGCCAGCAGCCCAACGGCGCCAAGGGAGCTGTTTTTT. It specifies CASSPTAPRELFF. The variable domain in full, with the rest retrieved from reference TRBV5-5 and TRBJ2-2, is DAGVTQSPTHLIKTRGQQVTLRCSPISGHKSVSWYQQVLGQGPQFIFQYYEKEERGRGNFPDRFSARQFPNYSSELNVNALLLGDSALYLCASSPTAPRELFFGEGSRLTVL.

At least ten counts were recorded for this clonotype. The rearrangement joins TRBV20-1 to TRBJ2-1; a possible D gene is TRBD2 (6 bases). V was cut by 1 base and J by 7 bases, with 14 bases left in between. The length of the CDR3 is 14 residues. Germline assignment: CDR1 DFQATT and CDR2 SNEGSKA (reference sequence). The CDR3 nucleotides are TGCAGTGCTAGAGCCCGAACTAGCCGTAATGAGCAGTTCTTC. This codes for CSARARTSRNEQFF.

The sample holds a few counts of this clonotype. The CDR3, as DNA: TGTGCCAGCAGCCTCCGGACGGGAAATAGCAATCAGCCCCAGCATTTT. Translated: CASSLRTGNSNQPQHF. This chain connects TRBV7-2 to TRBJ1-5; D not resolved. The V and J ends lost 5 bases and 0 bases respectively, with 14 bases between them. Germline CDR1 SGHTA, CDR2 FQGNSA. CDR3 length: 16 residues.

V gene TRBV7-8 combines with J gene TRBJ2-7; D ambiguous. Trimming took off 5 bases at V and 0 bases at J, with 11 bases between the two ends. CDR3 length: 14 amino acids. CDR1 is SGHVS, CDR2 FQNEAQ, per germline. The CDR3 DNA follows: TGTGCCAGCAGCGACCCGGCCCACTCCTACGAGCAGTACGTC. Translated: CASSDPAHSYEQYV.

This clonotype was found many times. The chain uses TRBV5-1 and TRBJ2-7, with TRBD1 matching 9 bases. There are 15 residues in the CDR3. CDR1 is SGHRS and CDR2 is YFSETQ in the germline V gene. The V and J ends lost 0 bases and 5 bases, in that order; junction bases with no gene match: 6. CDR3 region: CASSLEGQGLDEQYV. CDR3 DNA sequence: TGCGCCAGCAGCTTGGAAGGACAGGGGCTGGACGAGCAGTACGTC.

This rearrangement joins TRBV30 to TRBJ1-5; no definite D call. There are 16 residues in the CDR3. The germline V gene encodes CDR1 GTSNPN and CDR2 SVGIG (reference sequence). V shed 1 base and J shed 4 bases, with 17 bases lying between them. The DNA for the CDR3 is TGTGCCTGGAGTGCCCCCCGGGAGGGTCCGAATCAGCCCCAGCATTTT. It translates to CAWSAPREGPNQPQHF. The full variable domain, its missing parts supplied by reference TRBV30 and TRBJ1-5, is SQTIHQWPATLVQPVGSPLSLECTVEGTSNPNLYWYRQAAGRGLQLLFYSVGIGQISSEVPQNLSASRPQDRQFILSSKKLLLSDSGFYLCAWSAPREGPNQPQHFGDGTRLSIL.